These T cell receptor beta chains were read from a single sample in a study of T cell responses to AZD1222 COVID-19 vaccine. Clones were read by immunoSEQ multiplex PCR, and TCRdb kept only the in-frame ones, dropping some. The table has around 130,000 clones, about 91% seen once. Here the sequenced sample was peripheral blood, taken on day 0 of AZD1222 vaccination. The receptors stem from an adult in good health. Both conserved end residues are part of each CDR3. The D gene is left open where the match is weak. Not every row has a clone size; where given, it reads once, few, many or a size class.

v_gene,abundance,d_gene,j_gene,CDR3nt,CDR3aa
TRBV15,-,-,TRBJ2-7,TGTGCCACCAGCGGCGTGGATGGGGTACGGCAGTACTTC,CATSGVDGVRQYF
TRBV2,-,-,TRBJ1-5,TGTGCCAGCAGTGAACGCGGCAATCAGCCCCAGCATTTT,CASSERGNQPQHF
TRBV6-5,-,-,TRBJ1-5,TGTGCCAGCAGTACTGGCCTCCAGCCGAATCAGCCCCAGCATTTT,CASSTGLQPNQPQHF
TRBV27,-,-,TRBJ1-2,TGTGCCAGCAGTTTGGCAGGAGGCGGGAGCTACACCTTC,CASSLAGGGSYTF
TRBV6-5,-,-,TRBJ1-4,TGTGCCAGCAGTACAACCGGGACAACTAATGAAAAACTGTTTTTT,CASSTTGTTNEKLFF
TRBV7-2,-,-,TRBJ1-2,TGTGCCAGCAGCTTAGGGGGAACTAACTATGGCTACACCTTC,CASSLGGTNYGYTF
TRBV7-9,-,-,TRBJ2-1,TGTGCCAGCAGCGTCCTTGTGTGGGGAAACAATGAGCAGTTCTTC,CASSVLVWGNNEQFF
TRBV19,-,-,TRBJ1-1,TGTGCCAGTAGTGTCCCCGGCAACACTGAAGCTTTCTTT,CASSVPGNTEAFF
TRBV5-6,-,TRBD2,TRBJ2-7,TGTGCCAGCAGCTTACAGGCTAGCGGAGAGCAGTACTTC,CASSLQASGEQYF
TRBV24-1,-,-,TRBJ2-7,TGTGCCACCAGTGATTTGGAGACCGGCGAGCAGTACTTC,CATSDLETGEQYF
TRBV5-4,-,-,TRBJ2-1,TGTGCCAGCAGCAAGACCACTAATGAGCAGTTCTTC,CASSKTTNEQFF
TRBV5-1,-,TRBD2,TRBJ2-1,TGCGCCAGCAGATTAGCGGGTAGCCCCGGATACAATGAGCAGTTCTTC,CASRLAGSPGYNEQFF
TRBV5-1,-,-,TRBJ2-1,TGCGCCAGCAGCTTAGTGGCGGACCTCTCCTACAATGAGCAGTTCTTC,CASSLVADLSYNEQFF
TRBV9,-,-,TRBJ2-2,TGTGCCAGCACCACGGGGGGCTCTGGCACCGGGGAGCTGTTTTTT,CASTTGGSGTGELFF
TRBV19,-,-,TRBJ1-2,TGTGCCAGTAGTATAGTCGGGGGGCAGGATGGCTACACCTTC,CASSIVGGQDGYTF
TRBV9,-,TRBD2,TRBJ2-1,TGTGCCAGCAGCGTAGGAGCGGGAGGCTACAATGAGCAGTTCTTC,CASSVGAGGYNEQFF
TRBV27,-,-,TRBJ2-7,TGTGCCAGCAGTCAGGCGAACTTCCCCTACGAGCAGTACTTC,CASSQANFPYEQYF
TRBV5-1,-,TRBD1,TRBJ2-7,TGCGCCAGCACACGGACAGGGGGGATGGACGAGCAGTACTTC,CASTRTGGMDEQYF
TRBV28,-,TRBD2,TRBJ2-3,TGTGCTGGAGGACGACCCGGGACTAGCGGGAGGGCCGGAGATACGCAGTATTTT,CAGGRPGTSGRAGDTQYF
TRBV2,-,TRBD2,TRBJ2-2,TGTGCCAGCAGGACAAGCGGGAGGAACACCGGGGAGCTGTTTTTT,CASRTSGRNTGELFF
TRBV7-8,-,-,TRBJ2-7,TGTGCCAGCAGCTTTAACTTAGGGTATAGCCGGGTCCCCACGATCTACGAGCAGTACTTC,CASSFNLGYSRVPTIYEQYF
TRBV5-1,-,TRBD1,TRBJ2-2,TGCGCCAGCAGCCCCTGGACAGGTGGTAACGCGGAGCTGTTTTTT,CASSPWTGGNAELFF
TRBV19,-,-,TRBJ2-7,TGTGCCAGCGCACCCTCAGGGTTGAGGTCCTACGAGCAGTACTTC,CASAPSGLRSYEQYF
TRBV6-5,once,-,TRBJ1-1,TGTGCCAGCAGCCCCGTTTTTGCAGGGGACACTGAAGCTTTCTTT,CASSPVFAGDTEAFF
TRBV12-3/TRBV12-4,-,-,TRBJ1-1,TGTGCCAGCAGTTTCAACTCGAACACTGAAGCTTTCTTT,CASSFNSNTEAFF
TRBV13,-,-,TRBJ1-1,TGTGCCAGCAGCCCAACTCCCCTGGGGACTGAAGCTTTCTTT,CASSPTPLGTEAFF
TRBV5-1,-,-,TRBJ2-1,TGCGCCAGCAGCGCTAGCTCCTACAATGAGCAGTTCTTC,CASSASSYNEQFF
TRBV20-1,once,TRBD1,TRBJ1-5,TGCAGTGCTAGTGGGGACAGGGGGGAGATGCAGCCCCAGCATTTT,CSASGDRGEMQPQHF
TRBV2,-,-,TRBJ2-1,TGTGCCAGCCATCGCGGTAGTAGTGACTACAATGAGCAGTTCTTC,CASHRGSSDYNEQFF
TRBV7-2,-,-,TRBJ2-5,TGTGCCAGCAGCTTAGCGTCGGCGGGCCAAGAGACCCAGTACTTC,CASSLASAGQETQYF
TRBV24-1,-,-,TRBJ2-3,TGTGCCACCAGTGGTGTGGGGACTAGCACAGATACGCAGTATTTT,CATSGVGTSTDTQYF
TRBV5-1,-,-,TRBJ2-5,TGCGCCAGCAGGCAGGGGTCGCTTGAGACCCAGTACTTC,CASRQGSLETQYF
TRBV27,-,-,TRBJ1-6,TGTGCCAGCAGTAAACGGGGAGTCTCGATCAATTCACCCCTCCACTTT,CASSKRGVSINSPLHF
TRBV3-1/TRBV3-2,once,-,TRBJ1-1,TGTGCCAGCAGCCAAGAAGCGGTAGGGTCGGGGACTGAAGCTTTCTTT,CASSQEAVGSGTEAFF
TRBV5-6,once,-,TRBJ1-5,TGTGCCAGCAGCTTGGGCCCTGATAGCAATCAGCCCCAGCATTTT,CASSLGPDSNQPQHF
TRBV10-3,-,-,TRBJ1-5,TGTGCCATCAGCGACCAAGGGCAGGGGAGCAATCAGCCCCAGCATTTT,CAISDQGQGSNQPQHF